What follows describes a single T cell receptor beta chain. TCRdb re-derived calls from the RT-PCR reads in MiXCR, one entry per CDR3 protein. This table holds about a million distinct CDR3 sequences, about a sixth found once. This specimen belongs to a study of patients and donors after allogeneic stem cell transplantation. The sample consisted of blood, either unsorted or a sorted T cell fraction (not recorded which). This receptor was obtained from a human donor who was either an allogeneic HSCT recipient or a stem cell or donor lymphocyte infusion donor (not recorded which). It is not recorded whose cells these are; they may come from a transplant donor.

CDR3 nucleotides: TGTGCCACCGCGTCGTCGGGGCTGGCTTTCTTT. This encodes CATASSGLAFF. The V gene is TRBV6-2 or TRBV6-3, the J gene TRBJ1-1; a possible D gene is TRBD1 (5 bases). Germline lookup yields CDR1 MNHEY and CDR2 SVGEGT. The V end lost 10 bases, the J end lost 11 bases, and 17 bases lay between the germline ends. The CDR3 consists of 11 residues.